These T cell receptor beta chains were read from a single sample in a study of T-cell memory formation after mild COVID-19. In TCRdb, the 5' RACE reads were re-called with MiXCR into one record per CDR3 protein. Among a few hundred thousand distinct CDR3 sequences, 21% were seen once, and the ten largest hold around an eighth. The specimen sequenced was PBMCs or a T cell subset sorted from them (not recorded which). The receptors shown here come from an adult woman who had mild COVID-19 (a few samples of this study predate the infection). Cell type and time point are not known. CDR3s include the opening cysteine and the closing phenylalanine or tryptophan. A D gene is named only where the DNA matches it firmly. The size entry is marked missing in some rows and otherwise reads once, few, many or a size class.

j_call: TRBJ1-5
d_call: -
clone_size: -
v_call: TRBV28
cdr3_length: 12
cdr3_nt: TGTGCCAGCAGTTTGGGCGGGGGTCCCCAGCATTTT
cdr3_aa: CASSLGGGPQHF

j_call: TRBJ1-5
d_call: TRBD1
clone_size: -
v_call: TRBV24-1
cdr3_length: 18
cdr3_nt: TGTGCCACCAGTGATTCGGGACAGGGGGGCTATAGCAATCAGCCCCAGCATTTT
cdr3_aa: CATSDSGQGGYSNQPQHF

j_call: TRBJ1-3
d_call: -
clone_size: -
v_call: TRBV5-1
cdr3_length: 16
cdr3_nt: TGCGCCAGCAGCTTGGATCCAGGAGGATCTGGAAACACCATATATTTT
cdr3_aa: CASSLDPGGSGNTIYF

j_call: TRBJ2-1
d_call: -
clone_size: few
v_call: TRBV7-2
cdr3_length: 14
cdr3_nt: TGTGCCAGCAGCTTTGAGGGGTATAACAATGAGCAGTTCTTC
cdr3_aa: CASSFEGYNNEQFF

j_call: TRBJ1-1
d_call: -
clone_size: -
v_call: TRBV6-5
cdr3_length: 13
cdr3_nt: TGTGCCAGCAGTTACTCGGATCGGACAGAAGCTTTCTTT
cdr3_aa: CASSYSDRTEAFF

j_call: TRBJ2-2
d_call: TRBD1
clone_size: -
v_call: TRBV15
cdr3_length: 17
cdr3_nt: TGTGCCACCAGCAGTGACCAGGACAGGGGTTACACCGGGGAGCTGTTTTTT
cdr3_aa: CATSSDQDRGYTGELFF

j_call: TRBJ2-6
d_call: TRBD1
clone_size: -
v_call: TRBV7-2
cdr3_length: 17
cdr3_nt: TGTGCCAGCAGCTTTCGACAGGGGGGACCTGGGGCCAACGTCCTGACTTTC
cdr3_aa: CASSFRQGGPGANVLTF

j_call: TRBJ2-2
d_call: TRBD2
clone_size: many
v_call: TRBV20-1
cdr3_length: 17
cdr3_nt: TGCAGTGCTAGAGTTTCAAGCGGGAGGCCGGACACCGGGGAGCTGTTTTTT
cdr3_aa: CSARVSSGRPDTGELFF

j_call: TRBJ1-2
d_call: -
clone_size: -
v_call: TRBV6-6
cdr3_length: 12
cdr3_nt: TGTGCCAGCAGTAAGCAGGGAAACGGCTACACCTTC
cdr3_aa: CASSKQGNGYTF

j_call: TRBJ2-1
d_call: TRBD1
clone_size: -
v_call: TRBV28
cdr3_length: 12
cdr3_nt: TGTGCCAGCAGCCCGACAGGGGATGAGCAGTTCTTC
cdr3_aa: CASSPTGDEQFF

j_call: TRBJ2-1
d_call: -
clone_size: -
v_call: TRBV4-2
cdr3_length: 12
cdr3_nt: TGTGCCAGCAGCCAAGCGGTGCATGAGCAGTTCTTC
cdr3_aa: CASSQAVHEQFF

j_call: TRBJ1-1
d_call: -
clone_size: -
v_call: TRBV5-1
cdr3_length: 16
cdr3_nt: TGCGCCAGCAGCTTGGCGGAGGCGGGACTGAACACTGAAGCTTTCTTT
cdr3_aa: CASSLAEAGLNTEAFF

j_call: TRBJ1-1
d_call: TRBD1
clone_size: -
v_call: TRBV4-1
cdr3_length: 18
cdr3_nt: TGCGCCAGCAGCCAAGATGGGGGAGGGGGCAGGGGTTATACTGAAGCTTTCTTT
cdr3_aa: CASSQDGGGGRGYTEAFF

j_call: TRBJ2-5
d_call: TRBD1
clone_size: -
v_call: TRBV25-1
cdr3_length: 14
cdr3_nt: TGTGCCAGCAGTGGGGGACAGCCTGAAGAGACCCAGTACTTC
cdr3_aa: CASSGGQPEETQYF

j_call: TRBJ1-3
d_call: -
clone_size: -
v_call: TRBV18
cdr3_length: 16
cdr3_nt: TGTGCCAGCTCACCACCGGGGCTGAACTCTGGAAACACCATATATTTT
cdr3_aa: CASSPPGLNSGNTIYF

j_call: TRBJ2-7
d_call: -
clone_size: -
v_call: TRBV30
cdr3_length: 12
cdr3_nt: TGTGCCTGGAGCGAAGGGGCGGGTGAGCAGTACTTC
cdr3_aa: CAWSEGAGEQYF

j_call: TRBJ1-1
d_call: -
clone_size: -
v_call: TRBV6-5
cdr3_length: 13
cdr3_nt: TGTGCCAGCAGTTGGGGGGGCCTCACTGAAGCTTTCTTT
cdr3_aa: CASSWGGLTEAFF

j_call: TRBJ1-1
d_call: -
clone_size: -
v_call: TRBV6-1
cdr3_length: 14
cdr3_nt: TGTGCCAGCAGTGGAACCATTATGAACACTGAAGCTTTCTTT
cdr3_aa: CASSGTIMNTEAFF

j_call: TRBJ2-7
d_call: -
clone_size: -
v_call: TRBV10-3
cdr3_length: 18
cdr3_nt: TGTGCCATCAGTGAGGCAACGAATCGGGCAGGGAAAGCCTACGAGCAGTACTTC
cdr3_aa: CAISEATNRAGKAYEQYF

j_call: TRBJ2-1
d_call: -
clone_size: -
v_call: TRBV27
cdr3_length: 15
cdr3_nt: TGTGCCAGCAGTCCCACCCGGGCCACCGGCAATGAGCAGTTCTTC
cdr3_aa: CASSPTRATGNEQFF

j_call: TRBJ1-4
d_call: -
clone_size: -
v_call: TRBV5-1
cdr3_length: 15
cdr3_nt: TGCGCCAGCAGCTTGGTTCGGGGGCCGGATGAAAAACTGTTTTTT
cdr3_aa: CASSLVRGPDEKLFF

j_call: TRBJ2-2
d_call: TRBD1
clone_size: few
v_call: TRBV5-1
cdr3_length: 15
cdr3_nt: TGCGCCAGCAGCTTGGGACAGGGGAACACCGGGGAGCTGTTTTTT
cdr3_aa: CASSLGQGNTGELFF

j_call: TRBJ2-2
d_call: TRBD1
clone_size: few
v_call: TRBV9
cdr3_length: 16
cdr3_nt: TGTGCCAGCAGCGTAGCAGGGACAGACAACACCGGGGAGCTGTTTTTT
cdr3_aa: CASSVAGTDNTGELFF

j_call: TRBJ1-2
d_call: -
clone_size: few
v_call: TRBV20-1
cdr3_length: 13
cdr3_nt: TGCAGTGCCGAGGGCGACGTGGGCTATGGCTACACCTTC
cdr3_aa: CSAEGDVGYGYTF

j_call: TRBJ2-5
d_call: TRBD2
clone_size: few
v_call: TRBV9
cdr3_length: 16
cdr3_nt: TGTGCCAGCAGCCCCCGGGGGAAGCGGGGGGAAGAGACCCAGTACTTC
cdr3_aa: CASSPRGKRGEETQYF

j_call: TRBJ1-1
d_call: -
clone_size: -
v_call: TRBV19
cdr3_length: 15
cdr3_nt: TGTGCCAGTAGTATAGACAGGGCGGGGAACACTGAAGCTTTCTTT
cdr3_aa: CASSIDRAGNTEAFF

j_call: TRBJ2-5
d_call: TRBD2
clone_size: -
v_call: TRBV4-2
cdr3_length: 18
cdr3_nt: TGTGCCAGCAGCCTGCGAGGGGAGCTAGCGGACCTCAAAGAGACCCAGTACTTC
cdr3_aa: CASSLRGELADLKETQYF

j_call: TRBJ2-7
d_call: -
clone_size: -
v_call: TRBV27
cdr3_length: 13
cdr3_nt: TGTGCCAGCAGTTTGGGGACAACCTACGAGCATTACTTC
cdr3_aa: CASSLGTTYEHYF

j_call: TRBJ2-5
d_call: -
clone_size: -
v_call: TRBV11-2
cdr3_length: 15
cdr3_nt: TGTGCCAGCAGCGCGGGGCGGCGAGTGGGTGAGAACCAGTACTTC
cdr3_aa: CASSAGRRVGENQYF

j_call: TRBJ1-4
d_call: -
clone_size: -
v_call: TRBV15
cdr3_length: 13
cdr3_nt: TGTGCCACCCAACAGGACAAGAATGAAAAACTGTTTTTT
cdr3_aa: CATQQDKNEKLFF

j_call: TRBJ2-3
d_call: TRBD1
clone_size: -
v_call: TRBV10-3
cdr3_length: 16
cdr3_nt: TGTGCCATCAGAACGGGGACAGGGGGTAACACAGATACGCAGTATTTT
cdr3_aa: CAIRTGTGGNTDTQYF

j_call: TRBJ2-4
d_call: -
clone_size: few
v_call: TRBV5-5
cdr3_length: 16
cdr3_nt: TGTGCCAGCAGCTATTACGGGGGTTGGGGCCAAAACATTCAGTACTTC
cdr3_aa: CASSYYGGWGQNIQYF

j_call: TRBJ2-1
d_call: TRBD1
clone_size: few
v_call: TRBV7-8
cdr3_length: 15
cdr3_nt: TGTGCCAGCAGCGATACAGGGGGCTTGCTCTTTGAGCAGTTCTTC
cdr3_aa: CASSDTGGLLFEQFF

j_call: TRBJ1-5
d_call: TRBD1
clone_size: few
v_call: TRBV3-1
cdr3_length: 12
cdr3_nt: TGTGCCAGCAGCCAGCAACAGGGGGTCCAGCATTTT
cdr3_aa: CASSQQQGVQHF

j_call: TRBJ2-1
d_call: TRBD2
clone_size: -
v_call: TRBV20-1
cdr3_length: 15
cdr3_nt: TGCAGTGCTAGAGATTGGGGACTAGCGGGAGTAGAGCAGTTCTTC
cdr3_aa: CSARDWGLAGVEQFF

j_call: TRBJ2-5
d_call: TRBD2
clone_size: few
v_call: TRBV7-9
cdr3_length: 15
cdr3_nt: TGTGCCAGCAGCTCCCCTGGGACTAGCGGGGCGACCCAGTACTTC
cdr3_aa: CASSSPGTSGATQYF

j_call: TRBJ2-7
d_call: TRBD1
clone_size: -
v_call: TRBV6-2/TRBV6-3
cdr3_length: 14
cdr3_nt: TGTGCCAGCAGTCGACAGGGGGTGGACTACGAGCAGTACTTC
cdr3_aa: CASSRQGVDYEQYF

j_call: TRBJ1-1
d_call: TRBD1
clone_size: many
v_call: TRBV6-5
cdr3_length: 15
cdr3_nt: TGTGCCAGCAGTTACCTCTACAGGGGGAACACTGAAGCTTTCTTT
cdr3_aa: CASSYLYRGNTEAFF

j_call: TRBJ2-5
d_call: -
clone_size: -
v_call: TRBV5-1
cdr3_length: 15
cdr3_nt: TGCGCCAGCACCCCGTTCGCGGGACCGCGGGAGACCCAGTACTTC
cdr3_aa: CASTPFAGPRETQYF

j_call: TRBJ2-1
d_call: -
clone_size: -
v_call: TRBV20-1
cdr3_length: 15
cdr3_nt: TGCAGTGCTAGAGCCGGTGCCTCCTCCTACAATGAGCAGTTCTTC
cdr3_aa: CSARAGASSYNEQFF

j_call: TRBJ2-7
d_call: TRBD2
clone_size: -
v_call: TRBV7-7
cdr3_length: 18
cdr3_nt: TGTGCTAGCAGCTTAGGGTCTAGCGGGTGTTCCGGGGTGCACGAGCAGTACTTC
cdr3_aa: CASSLGSSGCSGVHEQYF

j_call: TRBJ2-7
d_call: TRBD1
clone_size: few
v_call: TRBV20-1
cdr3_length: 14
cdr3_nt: TGCAGTGTACCCTCGGACAGGTTATCCTACGAGCAGTACTTC
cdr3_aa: CSVPSDRLSYEQYF

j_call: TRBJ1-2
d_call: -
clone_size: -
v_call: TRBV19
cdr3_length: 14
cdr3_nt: TGTGCCAGTACCATCGGGGTATTGGCCCATGGCTACACCTTC
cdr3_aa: CASTIGVLAHGYTF

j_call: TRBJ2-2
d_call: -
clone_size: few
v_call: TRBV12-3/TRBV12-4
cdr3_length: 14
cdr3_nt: TGTGCCAGCAGTTTGGAAGGGTTCACCGGGGAGCTGTTTTTT
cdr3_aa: CASSLEGFTGELFF

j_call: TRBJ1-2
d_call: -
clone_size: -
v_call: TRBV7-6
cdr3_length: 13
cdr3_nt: TGTGCCAGCAGCTTCCCAGGGGATAATGGCTACACCTTC
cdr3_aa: CASSFPGDNGYTF

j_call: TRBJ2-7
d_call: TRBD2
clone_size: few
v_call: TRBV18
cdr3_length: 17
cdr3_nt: TGTGCCAGCTCACAAGCCGGGACTAGCGGGAGGGCCTACGAGCAGTACTTC
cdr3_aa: CASSQAGTSGRAYEQYF